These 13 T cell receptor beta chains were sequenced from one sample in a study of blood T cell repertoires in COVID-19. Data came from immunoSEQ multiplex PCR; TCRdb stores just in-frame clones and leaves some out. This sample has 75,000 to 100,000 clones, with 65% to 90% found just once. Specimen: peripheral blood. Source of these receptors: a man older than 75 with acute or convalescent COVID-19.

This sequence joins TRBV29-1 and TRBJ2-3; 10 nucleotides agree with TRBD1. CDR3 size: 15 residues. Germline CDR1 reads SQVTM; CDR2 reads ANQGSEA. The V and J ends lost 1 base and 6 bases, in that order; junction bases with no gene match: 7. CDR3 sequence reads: CSVEVGQGVGDTQYF. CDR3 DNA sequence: TGCAGCGTTGAAGTCGGACAGGGGGTTGGGGATACGCAGTATTTT.

The CDR3 nucleotides read TGTGCCAGCTCACCACCGACAGGTTCCCCCCCTGAAGCTTTCTTT. Encoded protein: CASSPPTGSPPEAFF. This chain joins TRBV18 and TRBJ1-1; a weak D match, TRBD1 (6 bases). V shed 0 bases and J shed 6 bases, with 14 bases lying between them. CDR1 and CDR2 from the germline V gene are KGHSH and LQKENI. The CDR3 sequence is 15 residues long. Full variable domain (outside the CDR3, taken from reference TRBV18 and TRBJ1-1): NAGVMQNPRHLVRRRGQEARLRCSPMKGHSHVYWYRQLPEEGLKFMVYLQKENIIDESGMPKERFSAEFPKEGPSILRIQQVVRGDSAAYFCASSPPTGSPPEAFFGQGTRLTVV.

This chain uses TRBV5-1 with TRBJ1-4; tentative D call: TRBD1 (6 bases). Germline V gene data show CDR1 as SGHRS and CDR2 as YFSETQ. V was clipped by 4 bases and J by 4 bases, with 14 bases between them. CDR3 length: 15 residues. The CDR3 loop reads CASSPDRNNNEKLFF. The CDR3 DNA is TGCGCCAGCAGCCCTGACAGGAACAATAATGAAAAACTGTTTTTT.

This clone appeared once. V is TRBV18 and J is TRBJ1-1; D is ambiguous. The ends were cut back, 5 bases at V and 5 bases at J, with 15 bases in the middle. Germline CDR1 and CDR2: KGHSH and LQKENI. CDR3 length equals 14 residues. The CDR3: CASSSLIGRTEAFF. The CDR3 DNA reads TGTGCCAGCTCATCTCTGATCGGCAGGACTGAAGCTTTCTTT.

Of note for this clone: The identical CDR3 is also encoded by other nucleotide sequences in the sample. CDR3 in DNA: TGTGCCAGCAGCCAAGCCGTAAATCAGCCCCAGCATTTT. Residues: CASSQAVNQPQHF. The V gene is TRBV3-1 (or the pseudogene TRBV3-2), the J gene TRBJ1-5; no firm D call. This CDR3 has 13 amino acids. From germline, CDR1 is LGHDT and CDR2 YNNKEL (reference sequence). V lost 1 base to trimming and J lost 4 bases, with 5 bases between them.

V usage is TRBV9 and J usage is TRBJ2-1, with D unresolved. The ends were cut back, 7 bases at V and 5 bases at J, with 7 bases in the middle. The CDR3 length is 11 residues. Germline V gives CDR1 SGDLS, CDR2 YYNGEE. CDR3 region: CASGLHNEQFF. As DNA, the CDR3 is TGTGCCAGCGGCCTCCACAATGAGCAGTTCTTC.

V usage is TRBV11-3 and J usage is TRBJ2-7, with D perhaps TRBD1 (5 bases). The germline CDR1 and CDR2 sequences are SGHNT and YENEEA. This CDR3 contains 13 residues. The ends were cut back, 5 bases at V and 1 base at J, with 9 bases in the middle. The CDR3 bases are TGTGCCAGCAGCCGGACACCATCCTACGAGCAGTACTTC. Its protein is CASSRTPSYEQYF.

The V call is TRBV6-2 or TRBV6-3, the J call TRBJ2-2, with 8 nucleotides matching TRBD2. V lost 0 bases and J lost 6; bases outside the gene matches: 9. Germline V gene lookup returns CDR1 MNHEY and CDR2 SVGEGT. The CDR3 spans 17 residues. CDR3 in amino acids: CASSYSLAGTRAGELFF. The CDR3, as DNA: TGTGCCAGCAGTTACTCTTTAGCGGGAACCAGGGCCGGGGAGCTGTTTTTT.

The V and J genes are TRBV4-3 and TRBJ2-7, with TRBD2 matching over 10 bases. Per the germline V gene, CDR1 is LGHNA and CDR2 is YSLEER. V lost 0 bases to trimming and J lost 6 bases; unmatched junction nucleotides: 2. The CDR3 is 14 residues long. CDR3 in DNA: TGCGCCAGCAGCCAAGAGAGCGGGAGGGCCGAGCAGTACTTC. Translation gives CASSQESGRAEQYF.

The CDR3 here is CASAVIQTSYNEQFF. Written as DNA, the CDR3 is TGTGCCAGCGCTGTGATACAGACCTCCTACAATGAGCAGTTCTTC. V is TRBV2 and J is TRBJ2-1; no reliable D call. The ends were cut back, 8 bases at V and 0 bases at J, with 14 bases in the middle. The CDR3 contains 15 residues. Germline CDR1 reads SNHLY; CDR2 reads FYNNEI.

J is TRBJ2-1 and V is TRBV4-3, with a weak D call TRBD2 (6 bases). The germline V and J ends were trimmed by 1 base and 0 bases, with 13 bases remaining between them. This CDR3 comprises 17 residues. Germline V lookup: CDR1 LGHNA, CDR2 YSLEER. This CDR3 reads CASSQGSGGASYNEQFF. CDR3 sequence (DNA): TGCGCCAGCAGCCAAGGGAGCGGCGGGGCCTCCTACAATGAGCAGTTCTTC.

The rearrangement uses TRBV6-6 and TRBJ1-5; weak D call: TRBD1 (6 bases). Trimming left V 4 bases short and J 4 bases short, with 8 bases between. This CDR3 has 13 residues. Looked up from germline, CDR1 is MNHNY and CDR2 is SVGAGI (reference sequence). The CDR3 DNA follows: TGTGCCAGCAGTTTACAGGGTAATCAGCCCCAGCATTTT. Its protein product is CASSLQGNQPQHF.

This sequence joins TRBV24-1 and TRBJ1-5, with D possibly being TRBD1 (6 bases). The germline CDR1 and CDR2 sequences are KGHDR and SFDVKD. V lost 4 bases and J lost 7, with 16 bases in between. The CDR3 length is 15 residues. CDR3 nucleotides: TGTGCCACCAGTGACCCAGGGCAGGGGAAGCAGCCCCAGCATTTT. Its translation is CATSDPGQGKQPQHF.